The source of this T cell receptor beta chain is a study of T-cell memory formation after mild COVID-19. This CDR3 is 15 amino acids long. The V end lost 7 bases, the J end lost 1 base, and 14 bases lay between the germline ends. General observations from the study: Confirmation was lacking for SARS-CoV-2 specificity of second-wave clones that peaked on day 37. Some responding clones appeared in pre-infection memory, suggesting cross-reactive memory joined.

This clonotype showed up many times. Its antigen is not identified. TCRdb fed the 5' RACE reads into MiXCR, producing one record per CDR3 protein. This sample carries 380,000 or so distinct CDR3 sequences, roughly 15% of them seen once, and the ten largest clones take about 20%. The rearrangement uses TRBV12-3 or TRBV12-4 and TRBJ2-1, with D tentatively TRBD1 (6 bases). The source material was PBMCs or a T cell subset sorted from them (not recorded which). The source of this sequence is a young man who had mild COVID-19 (a few samples of this study predate the infection). Cell type and time point are not known. The CDR3: CASTTPGQSYNEQFF. CDR3 DNA sequence: TGTGCCAGCACTACCCCCGGACAGTCCTACAATGAGCAGTTCTTC.